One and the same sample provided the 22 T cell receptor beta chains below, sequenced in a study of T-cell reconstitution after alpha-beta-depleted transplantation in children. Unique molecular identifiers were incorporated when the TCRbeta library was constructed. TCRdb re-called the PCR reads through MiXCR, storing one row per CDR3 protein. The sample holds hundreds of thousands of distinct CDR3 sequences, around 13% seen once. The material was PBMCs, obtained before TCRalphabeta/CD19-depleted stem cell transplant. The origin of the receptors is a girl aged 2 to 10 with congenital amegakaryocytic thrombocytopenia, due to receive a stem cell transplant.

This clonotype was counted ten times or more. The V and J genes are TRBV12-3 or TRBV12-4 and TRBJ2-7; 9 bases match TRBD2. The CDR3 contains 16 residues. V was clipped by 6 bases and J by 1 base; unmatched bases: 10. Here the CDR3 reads CASSRTASGISYEQYF. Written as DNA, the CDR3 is TGTGCCAGCAGCAGAACGGCTAGCGGGATATCCTACGAGCAGTACTTC.

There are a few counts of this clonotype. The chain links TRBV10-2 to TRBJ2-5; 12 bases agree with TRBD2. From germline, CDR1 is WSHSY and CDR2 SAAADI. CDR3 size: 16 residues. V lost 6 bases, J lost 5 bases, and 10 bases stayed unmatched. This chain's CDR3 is CASRDPLAGGRETQYF. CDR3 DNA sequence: TGCGCCAGCAGAGATCCGCTAGCGGGAGGGAGGGAGACCCAGTACTTC.

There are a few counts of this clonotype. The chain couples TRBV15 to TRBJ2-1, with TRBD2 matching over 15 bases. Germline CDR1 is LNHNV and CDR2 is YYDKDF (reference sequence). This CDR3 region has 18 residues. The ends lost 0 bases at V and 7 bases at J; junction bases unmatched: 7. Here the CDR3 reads CATSRDGLAGGPRNEQFF. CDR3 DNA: TGTGCCACCAGCAGAGATGGACTAGCGGGAGGGCCGCGGAATGAGCAGTTCTTC.

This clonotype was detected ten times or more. CDR3 residues: CSATAGYYNEQFF. CDR3 sequence (DNA): TGCAGTGCTACAGCTGGTTACTACAATGAGCAGTTCTTC. V gene TRBV20-1 combines with J gene TRBJ2-1; D remains ambiguous. CDR3 length equals 13 residues. The V end was cut by 4 bases, the J end by 3 bases, with 10 bases between. CDR1 DFQATT and CDR2 SNEGSKA come from the germline V gene (reference sequence).

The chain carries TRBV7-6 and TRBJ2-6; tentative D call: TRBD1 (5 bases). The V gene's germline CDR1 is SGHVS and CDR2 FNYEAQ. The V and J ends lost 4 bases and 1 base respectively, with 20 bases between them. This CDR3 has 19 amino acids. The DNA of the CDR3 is TGTGCCAGCAGCTCAAAACGTGGGGCAGAGACTTCTGGGGCCAACGTCCTGACTTTC. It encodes CASSSKRGAETSGANVLTF.

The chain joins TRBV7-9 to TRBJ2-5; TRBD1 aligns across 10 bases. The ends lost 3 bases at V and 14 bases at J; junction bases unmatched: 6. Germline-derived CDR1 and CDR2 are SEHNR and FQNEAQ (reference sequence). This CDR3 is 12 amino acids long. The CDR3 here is CASSFDRGRLYF. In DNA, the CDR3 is TGTGCCAGCAGCTTCGACAGGGGGCGCCTATACTTC.

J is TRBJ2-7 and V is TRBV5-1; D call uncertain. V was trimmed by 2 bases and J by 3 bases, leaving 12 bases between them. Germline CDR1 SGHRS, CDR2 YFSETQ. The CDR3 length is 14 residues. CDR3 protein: CASSFRQPDYEQYF. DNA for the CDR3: TGCGCCAGCAGCTTTCGGCAGCCTGACTACGAGCAGTACTTC.

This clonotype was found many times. The CDR3, as DNA: TGTGCCAGCAGTTTGGGGGCCCGTTTGGGGCAGACCTTC. Translating it yields CASSLGARLGQTF. This chain joins TRBV12-3 or TRBV12-4 and TRBJ1-2; D is perhaps TRBD1 (6 bases). This CDR3 has 13 residues. The ends were cut back, 3 bases at V and 14 bases at J, with 19 bases in the middle.

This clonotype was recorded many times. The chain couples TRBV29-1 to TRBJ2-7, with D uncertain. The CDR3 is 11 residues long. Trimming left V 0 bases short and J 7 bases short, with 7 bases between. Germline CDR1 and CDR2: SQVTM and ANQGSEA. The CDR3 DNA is TGCAGCGTTGAAGAAGGAAATGAGCAGTACTTC. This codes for CSVEEGNEQYF.

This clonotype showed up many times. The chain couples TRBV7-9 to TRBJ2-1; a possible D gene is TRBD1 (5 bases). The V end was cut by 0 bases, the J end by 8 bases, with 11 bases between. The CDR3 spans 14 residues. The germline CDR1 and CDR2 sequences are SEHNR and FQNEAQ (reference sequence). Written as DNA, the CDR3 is TGTGCCAGCAGCTTAGCGGGTTGGGGCGATGAGCAGTTCTTC. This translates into CASSLAGWGDEQFF.

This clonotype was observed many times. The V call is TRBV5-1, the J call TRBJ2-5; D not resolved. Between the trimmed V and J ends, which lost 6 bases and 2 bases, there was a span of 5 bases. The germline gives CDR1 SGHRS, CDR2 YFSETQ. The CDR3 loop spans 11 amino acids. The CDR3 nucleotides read TGCGCCAGCATGTCACAAGAGACCCAGTACTTC. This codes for CASMSQETQYF.

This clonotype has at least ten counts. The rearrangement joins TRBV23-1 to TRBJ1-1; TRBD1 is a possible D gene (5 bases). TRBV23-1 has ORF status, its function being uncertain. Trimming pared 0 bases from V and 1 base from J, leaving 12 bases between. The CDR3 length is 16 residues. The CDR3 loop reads CASSQSGRDENTEAFF. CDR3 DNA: TGCGCCAGCAGTCAATCAGGCCGGGACGAGAACACTGAAGCTTTCTTT.

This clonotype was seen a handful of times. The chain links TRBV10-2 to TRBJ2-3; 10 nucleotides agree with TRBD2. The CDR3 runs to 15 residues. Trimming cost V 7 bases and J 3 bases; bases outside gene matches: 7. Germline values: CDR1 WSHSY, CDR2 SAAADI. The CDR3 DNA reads TGCGCCAGCATCCGCACTAGCGGGGAGACAGATACGCAGTATTTT. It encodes CASIRTSGETDTQYF.

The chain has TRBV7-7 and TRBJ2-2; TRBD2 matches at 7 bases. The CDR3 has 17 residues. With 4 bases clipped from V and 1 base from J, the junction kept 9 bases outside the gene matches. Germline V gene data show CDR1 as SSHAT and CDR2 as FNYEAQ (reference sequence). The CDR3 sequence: CASSSSPVAGNTGELFF. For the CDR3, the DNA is TGTGCCAGCAGCTCCTCCCCCGTAGCGGGGAACACCGGGGAGCTGTTTTTT. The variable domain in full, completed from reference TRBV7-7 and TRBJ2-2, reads GAGVSQSPRYKVTKRGQDVTLRCDPISSHATLYWYQQALGQGPEFLTYFNYEAQPDKSGLPSDRFSAERPEGSISTLTIQRTEQRDSAMYRCASSSSPVAGNTGELFFGEGSRLTVL.

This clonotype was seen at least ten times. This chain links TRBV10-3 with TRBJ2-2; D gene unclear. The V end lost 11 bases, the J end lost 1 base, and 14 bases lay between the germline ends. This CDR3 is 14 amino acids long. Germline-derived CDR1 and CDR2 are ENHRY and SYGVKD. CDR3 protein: CAHKELQNTGELFF. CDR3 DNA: TGTGCCCACAAAGAGTTGCAGAACACCGGGGAGCTGTTTTTT.

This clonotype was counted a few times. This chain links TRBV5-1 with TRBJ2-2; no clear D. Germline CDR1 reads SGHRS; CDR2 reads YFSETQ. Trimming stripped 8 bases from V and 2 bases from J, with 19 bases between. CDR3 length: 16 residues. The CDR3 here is CASKIYGGVNTGELFF. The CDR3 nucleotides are TGCGCCAGTAAGATATATGGCGGAGTTAACACCGGGGAGCTGTTTTTT.

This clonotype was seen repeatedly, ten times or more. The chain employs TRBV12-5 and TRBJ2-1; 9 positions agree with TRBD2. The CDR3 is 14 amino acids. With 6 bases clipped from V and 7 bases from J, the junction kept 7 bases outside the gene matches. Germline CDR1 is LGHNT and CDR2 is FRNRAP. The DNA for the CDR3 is TGTGCTAGTGGCGCATATAGCGGGAGTAATGAGCAGTTCTTC. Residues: CASGAYSGSNEQFF.

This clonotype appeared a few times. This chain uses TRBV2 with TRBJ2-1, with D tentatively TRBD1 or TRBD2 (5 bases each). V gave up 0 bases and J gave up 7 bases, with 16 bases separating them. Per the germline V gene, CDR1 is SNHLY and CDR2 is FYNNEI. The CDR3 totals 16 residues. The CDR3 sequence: CASSEAGTPGGNEQFF. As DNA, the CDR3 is TGTGCCAGCAGTGAAGCCGGGACCCCAGGTGGGAATGAGCAGTTCTTC.

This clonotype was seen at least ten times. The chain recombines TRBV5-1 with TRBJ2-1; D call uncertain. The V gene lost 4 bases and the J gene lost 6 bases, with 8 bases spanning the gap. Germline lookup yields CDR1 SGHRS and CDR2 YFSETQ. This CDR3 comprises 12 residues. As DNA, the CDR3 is TGCGCCAGCAGCCGGCTGGGCAATGAGCAGTTCTTC. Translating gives CASSRLGNEQFF.

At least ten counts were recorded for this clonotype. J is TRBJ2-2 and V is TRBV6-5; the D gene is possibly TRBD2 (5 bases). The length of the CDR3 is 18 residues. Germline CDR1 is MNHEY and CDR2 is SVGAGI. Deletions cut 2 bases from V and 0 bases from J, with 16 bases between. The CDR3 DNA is TGTGCCAGCAGTTACCCCTACCTCGGAGGAGCGAACACCGGGGAGCTGTTTTTT. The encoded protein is CASSYPYLGGANTGELFF.

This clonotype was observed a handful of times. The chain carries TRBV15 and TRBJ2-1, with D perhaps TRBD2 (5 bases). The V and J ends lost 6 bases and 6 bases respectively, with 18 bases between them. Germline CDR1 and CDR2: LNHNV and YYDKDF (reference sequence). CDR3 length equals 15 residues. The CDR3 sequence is CATSSITTGINEQFF. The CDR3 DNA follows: TGTGCCACCAGTTCGATAACTACGGGGATCAATGAGCAGTTCTTC.

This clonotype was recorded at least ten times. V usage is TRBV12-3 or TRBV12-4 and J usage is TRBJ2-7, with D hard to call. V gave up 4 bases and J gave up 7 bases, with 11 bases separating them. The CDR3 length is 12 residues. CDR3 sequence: CASSSYGEEQYF. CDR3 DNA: TGTGCCAGCAGTTCTTATGGGGAAGAGCAGTACTTC.